This T cell receptor beta chain was identified in a study of tumor-infiltrating lymphocytes in primary liver carcinoma. Study information: Between 4.2 and 10 cm across, the tumors were all of stage T1-T3 N0M0. Read depth, roughly 3.65 to 7.13 million productive TCRbeta reads, did not differ significantly between tissues.

Study-wide findings and caveats: There was no comparison of CD4+ and CD8+ repertoires, as samples were bulk unsorted.

Remarks on this clonotype: Its antigen is still unknown. With a much larger clone just one base away, this may be a read error.

The CDR3 covers 14 residues. Germline values: CDR1 SGHDN, CDR2 FVKESK. V shed 4 bases and J 4 bases; nucleotides not matched to a gene: 4. Making TCR beta cDNA involved around 500 ng total RNA and a constant-region primer. Modified slightly, ARM-PCR produced TCR beta libraries over three nested multiplex PCR rounds. Primers for the first two PCR rounds were TRBV1-TRBV30 forward primers and a C-beta reverse primer (about 9 cycles per round). TCRdb fed the multiplex PCR reads into MiXCR, producing one record per CDR3 protein. Of about 200,000 distinct CDR3 sequences in the sample, around 60% were seen once. Researchers drew blood RNA from unsorted whole blood and extracted germline DNA as well.

The sequence came from a woman aged 55-70 years with primary liver carcinoma and hepatitis B virus infection. The chain employs TRBV14 and TRBJ2-7, with 10 bases identical to TRBD1. Input material: peripheral blood. CDR3 loop: CASSRGTGAYEQYF. The CDR3 DNA is TGTGCCAGCAGCCGAGGGACAGGGGCTTACGAGCAGTACTTC.